What follows are 12 T cell receptor beta chains derived from one specimen sequenced in a study of cytomegalovirus exposure and HLA in healthy donors. A multiplex PCR was run with 60 Vbeta primers and 13 Jbeta primers. Clones were sequenced by immunoSEQ multiplex PCR, and TCRdb holds only the in-frame ones, with some missing. The table has roughly 80,000 clones, 84% seen once. Sequenced sample: PBMCs. Every receptor here comes from a woman aged 45 to 65 in good health and CMV-seronegative.

The V call is TRBV2, the J call TRBJ2-7; 7 bases align to TRBD1. This CDR3 is built from 13 residues. Germline values: CDR1 SNHLY, CDR2 FYNNEI. V shed 5 bases and J 4 bases; nucleotides not matched to a gene: 5. CDR3 DNA sequence: TGTGCCAGCAGTAAGACAGGGTCTTACGAGCAGTACTTC. It codes for CASSKTGSYEQYF.

This clone was observed a single time. The chain has TRBV21-1 and TRBJ1-5; the listed D gene, TRBD1, was not tested against the DNA. TRBV21-1 is a pseudogene segment. The CDR3 runs 18 residues. CDR3 residues: CASSKEQFRVRFFQPQHF. DNA of the CDR3: TGTGCCAGCAGCAAGGAGCAGTTCAGGGTGCGGTTTTTTCAGCCCCAGCATTTT.

The chain links TRBV7-9 to TRBJ2-6; 8 bases fit TRBD1. Germline V CDR1 and CDR2: SEHNR, FQNEAQ (reference sequence). The CDR3 is 17 amino acids. V shed 5 bases, J shed 0 bases, and the junction held 6 bases outside the gene matches. The CDR3 is CASSHPDRGSGANVLTF. The CDR3 coding sequence is TGTGCCAGCAGCCACCCAGACAGGGGCTCTGGGGCCAACGTCCTGACTTTC. Filled out from reference TRBV7-9 and TRBJ2-6, the complete variable domain reads DTGVSQNPRHKITKRGQNVTFRCDPISEHNRLYWYRQTLGQGPEFLTYFQNEAQLEKSRLLSDRFSAERPKGSFSTLEIQRTEQGDSAMYLCASSHPDRGSGANVLTFGAGSRLTVL.

The V call is TRBV5-1, the J call TRBJ2-4; the match to TRBD1 covers 8 bases. V shed 2 bases and J 6 bases; nucleotides not matched to a gene: 4. Germline V gene lookup returns CDR1 SGHRS and CDR2 YFSETQ. The CDR3 sequence is 14 residues long. Here the CDR3 DNA reads TGCGCCAGCAGCTTCCAGGGGGCCGGAAACATTCAGTACTTC. It is translated as CASSFQGAGNIQYF.

The V and J genes are TRBV6-1 and TRBJ2-1, with no clear D. Germline V gene data show CDR1 as MNHNS and CDR2 as SASEGT. The CDR3 has 14 amino acids. V dropped 4 bases and J dropped 8 bases, with 15 bases sitting between them. The chain's CDR3 is CASSAPLPLDEQFF. The CDR3 nucleotides read TGTGCCAGCAGTGCACCTCTACCGCTCGATGAGCAGTTCTTC.

J is TRBJ2-5 and V is TRBV9; perhaps TRBD2 as D (6 bases). V lost 0 bases to trimming and J lost 0 bases, with 9 bases between them. The CDR3 sequence is 15 residues long. The germline gives CDR1 SGDLS, CDR2 YYNGEE. CDR3 region: CASSVDQRDQETQYF. The CDR3 region has the DNA TGTGCCAGCAGCGTAGACCAGCGGGACCAAGAGACCCAGTACTTC.

The rearrangement uses TRBV30 and TRBJ1-1; D is ambiguous. V was cut by 1 base and J by 0 bases, with 9 bases left in between. The CDR3 loop spans 14 amino acids. The germline V gene has CDR1 GTSNPN and CDR2 SVGIG (reference sequence). DNA of the CDR3: TGTGCCTGGAGTGACACACACCTGAACACTGAAGCTTTCTTT. Amino acids: CAWSDTHLNTEAFF. Complete variable domain (other parts from reference TRBV30 and TRBJ1-1): SQTIHQWPATLVQPVGSPLSLECTVEGTSNPNLYWYRQAAGRGLQLLFYSVGIGQISSEVPQNLSASRPQDRQFILSSKKLLLSDSGFYLCAWSDTHLNTEAFFGQGTRLTVV.

V is TRBV29-1 and J is TRBJ2-1; 9 bases match TRBD1. The length of the CDR3 is 11 residues. Germline V gene sequence: CDR1 SQVTM, CDR2 ANQGSEA. With V trimmed by 7 bases and J by 6 bases, 1 base remained unmatched. Here the CDR3 reads CSATGGNEQFF. The CDR3 DNA reads as TGCAGCGCGACAGGGGGCAATGAGCAGTTCTTC.

The chain combines TRBV5-1 with TRBJ2-1, with D perhaps TRBD2 (5 bases). CDR1 is SGHRS, CDR2 YFSETQ, per germline. This CDR3 spans 13 amino acids. The V gene lost 5 bases and the J gene lost 4 bases, with 10 bases spanning the gap. The CDR3 nucleotides are TGCGCCAGCAGTCGAGAGGGTTACAATGAGCAGTTCTTC. As protein: CASSREGYNEQFF.

The chain is built from TRBV27 and TRBJ2-1; possible D gene TRBD1, 5 bases. Trimming removed 5 bases at V and 1 base at J, with 12 bases between. This CDR3 has 15 amino acids. CDR1 and CDR2 from the germline V gene are MNHEY and SMNVEV (reference sequence). CDR3: CASSEQGISYNEQFF. Here the CDR3 DNA reads TGTGCCAGCAGTGAGCAGGGTATTTCCTACAATGAGCAGTTCTTC.

This chain uses TRBV13 with TRBJ1-1; no reliable D call. The CDR3 has 13 residues. The V gene lost 6 bases and the J gene lost 3 bases, with 11 bases spanning the gap. Germline assignment: CDR1 PRHDT and CDR2 FYEKMQ (reference sequence). In DNA form, the CDR3 reads TGTGCCAGCAGACAAATAAGTGACACTGAAGCTTTCTTT. It is translated as CASRQISDTEAFF.

The chain couples TRBV5-4 to TRBJ1-1; D ambiguous. The CDR3 runs 14 residues. The germline V gene has CDR1 SGHNT and CDR2 YYREEE (reference sequence). The V gene lost 4 bases and the J gene lost 2 bases, with 12 bases spanning the gap. CDR3 sequence: CASSKDRGNTEAFF. As DNA, the CDR3 is TGTGCCAGCAGCAAAGATCGGGGAAACACTGAAGCTTTCTTT.